This passage covers 17 T cell receptor beta chains from one sample sequenced in a study of control samples from healthy donors and cancer patients. Generated by immunoSEQ multiplex PCR, the TCRdb table keeps only in-frame clones and is missing some. The sample records around 130,000 clones, about 95% being singletons. Sequencing was carried out using blood. The receptors come from a man aged 25-45 years in good health.

The chain combines TRBV4-2 with TRBJ2-3; D is ambiguous. This CDR3 region has 16 residues. Per the germline V gene, CDR1 is LGHNA and CDR2 is YNFKEQ. V was trimmed by 6 bases and J by 1 base, leaving 17 bases between them. CDR3 DNA sequence: TGTGCCAGCAGACCCAGAGGTATATTCCGCACAGATACGCAGTATTTT. This translates into CASRPRGIFRTDTQYF.

V gene TRBV5-1 combines with J gene TRBJ2-3; the match to TRBD2 covers 11 bases. There are 14 residues in the CDR3. Germline values: CDR1 SGHRS, CDR2 YFSETQ. V lost 4 bases and J lost 6; bases outside the gene matches: 4. The CDR3 DNA reads as TGCGCCAGCAGCGCACTAGCGGGGGAGGATACGCAGTATTTT. Protein product: CASSALAGEDTQYF.

J is TRBJ1-1 and V is TRBV30; D unresolved. V was pared by 0 bases and J by 0 bases, with 8 bases between. This CDR3 has 14 amino acids. The germline V gene encodes CDR1 GTSNPN and CDR2 SVGIG (reference sequence). CDR3 residues: CAWSVVLLNTEAFF. As DNA, the CDR3 is TGTGCCTGGAGTGTAGTCCTCCTGAACACTGAAGCTTTCTTT.

In DNA, the CDR3 is TGTGCCACCCTAACCGGGACTCCTGACAATGAGCAGTTCTTC. It yields the protein CATLTGTPDNEQFF. V gene TRBV27 combines with J gene TRBJ2-1; possibly TRBD2 for D (6 bases). Germline lookup yields CDR1 MNHEY and CDR2 SMNVEV (reference sequence). The germline V and J ends were trimmed by 10 bases and 5 bases, with 18 bases remaining between them. The CDR3 is 14 residues long.

This clone is deemed medium-sized (0.01 to 0.1%). The V call is TRBV5-1, the J call TRBJ1-2; D gene ambiguous. There are 14 residues in the CDR3. The V gene's germline CDR1 is SGHRS and CDR2 YFSETQ. Trimming removed 0 bases from V and 4 bases from J, with 10 bases in between. The CDR3 loop reads CASSLATDIYGYTF. The CDR3 coding sequence is TGCGCCAGCAGCTTGGCGACTGACATCTATGGCTACACCTTC.

The gene calls are TRBV7-9 and TRBJ2-7, with a weak D call TRBD2 (6 bases). With 5 bases removed from V and 3 bases from J, the gap between germline ends came to 20 bases. This CDR3 has 16 amino acids. In germline, CDR1 is SEHNR, CDR2 FQNEAQ (reference sequence). This CDR3 is CASSLPTRRLGYEQYF. The CDR3 DNA sequence: TGTGCCAGCAGCCTCCCGACTAGGCGGCTTGGCTACGAGCAGTACTTC.

The chain recombines TRBV7-2 with TRBJ2-5; 13 nucleotides agree with TRBD2. The CDR3 covers 18 residues. V trimming: 5 bases; J trimming: 5 bases; junction bases outside the gene matches: 14. Per germline, CDR1 SGHTA and CDR2 FQGNSA. This chain's CDR3 is CASSPGRTSGGQGETQYF. The CDR3 nucleotides read TGTGCCAGCAGCCCGGGGCGGACTAGCGGGGGCCAGGGGGAGACCCAGTACTTC.

The chain couples TRBV7-9 to TRBJ2-2, with 7 nucleotides matching TRBD1. Germline V gives CDR1 SEHNR, CDR2 FQNEAQ (reference sequence). This CDR3 region has 16 residues. J gave up 1 base and V 6 bases, and 8 bases lay outside the gene matches. The CDR3 here is CASRYEGTVNTGELFF. The CDR3 DNA follows: TGTGCCAGCAGGTACGAGGGGACAGTGAACACCGGGGAGCTGTTTTTT. Full variable domain (outside the CDR3, taken from reference TRBV7-9 and TRBJ2-2): DTGVSQNPRHKITKRGQNVTFRCDPISEHNRLYWYRQTLGQGPEFLTYFQNEAQLEKSRLLSDRFSAERPKGSFSTLEIQRTEQGDSAMYLCASRYEGTVNTGELFFGEGSRLTVL.

This chain connects TRBV5-4 to TRBJ2-1; no clear D. With 2 bases removed from V and 2 bases from J, the gap between germline ends came to 5 bases. Per germline, CDR1 SGHNT and CDR2 YYREEE (reference sequence). This CDR3 has 13 residues. The CDR3 here is CASSFYAYNEQFF. The DNA of the CDR3 is TGTGCCAGCAGCTTTTACGCCTACAATGAGCAGTTCTTC.

The chain employs TRBV28 and TRBJ2-7; no firm D call. The V end lost 4 bases, the J end lost 2 bases, and 3 bases lay between the germline ends. The CDR3 is 11 residues long. The germline V gene encodes CDR1 MDHEN and CDR2 SYDVKM. CDR3 sequence reads: CASSSTYEQYF. CDR3 DNA sequence: TGTGCCAGCAGTTCCACCTACGAGCAGTACTTC. Full variable domain (outside the CDR3, taken from reference TRBV28 and TRBJ2-7): DVKVTQSSRYLVKRTGEKVFLECVQDMDHENMFWYRQDPGLGLRLIYFSYDVKMKEKGDIPEGYSVSREKKERFSLILESASTNQTSMYLCASSSTYEQYFGPGTRLTVT.

The V gene is TRBV7-9, the J gene TRBJ1-1; a possible D gene is TRBD1 (6 bases). Germline-derived CDR1 and CDR2 are SEHNR and FQNEAQ (reference sequence). V was cut by 2 bases and J by 4 bases, with 11 bases left in between. The CDR3 sequence is 14 residues long. DNA of the CDR3: TGTGCCAGCAGCTTAACAGGGACGTCCACTGAAGCTTTCTTT. Its translation is CASSLTGTSTEAFF.

The chain employs TRBV18 and TRBJ1-2; 8 bases map to TRBD1. CDR3 length equals 15 residues. CDR1 KGHSH and CDR2 LQKENI come from the germline V gene. J was trimmed by 0 bases and V by 2 bases; bases with no gene match: 2. The CDR3 loop reads CASSPSRGPNYGYTF. The CDR3 DNA is TGTGCCAGCTCACCATCCAGGGGGCCTAACTATGGCTACACCTTC.

This clone was recorded a few times. This rearrangement joins TRBV6-2 or TRBV6-3 to TRBJ2-6; D ambiguous. V lost 6 bases to trimming and J lost 0 bases, with 9 bases between them. CDR3 length equals 15 residues. CDR1 is MNHEY and CDR2 is SVGEGT in the germline V gene. CDR3 amino acids: CASSPTVSGANVLTF. The CDR3 region has the DNA TGTGCCAGCAGCCCGACGGTCTCTGGGGCCAACGTCCTGACTTTC.

The J gene is TRBJ1-2, the V gene TRBV19; the D gene is possibly TRBD1 (6 bases). Germline CDR1 is LNHDA and CDR2 is SQIVND (reference sequence). V was trimmed by 5 bases and J by 8 bases, leaving 15 bases between them. The CDR3 has 13 residues. Here the CDR3 reads CASSPGQDRGYTF. CDR3 nucleotides: TGTGCCAGTAGTCCGGGACAAGACCGAGGCTACACCTTC.

The chain has TRBV27 and TRBJ2-3; D might be TRBD1 or TRBD2, each matching 6 bases. Germline V gene lookup returns CDR1 MNHEY and CDR2 SMNVEV (reference sequence). The CDR3 is made up of 15 amino acids. Trimming left V 2 bases short and J 2 bases short, with 11 bases between. The CDR3, as DNA: TGTGCCAGCAGTTTAAACGGGGGCCACACAGATACGCAGTATTTT. Translated: CASSLNGGHTDTQYF.

The chain employs TRBV12-5 and TRBJ2-3; D remains ambiguous. V lost 6 bases to trimming and J lost 0 bases, with 10 bases between them. The CDR3 spans 14 residues. The germline gives CDR1 LGHNT, CDR2 FRNRAP. The CDR3 DNA is TGTGCTAGTGGCCCACCGAGCAGCACAGATACGCAGTATTTT. Its protein product is CASGPPSSTDTQYF.

The rearrangement joins TRBV19 to TRBJ1-5; TRBD1 matches 9 bases. From germline, CDR1 is LNHDA and CDR2 SQIVND (reference sequence). Unmatched junction bases numbered 12, after V lost 4 bases and J lost 5 bases. This CDR3 has 17 amino acids. The CDR3 sequence is CASSKGQGFPRDQPQHF. The CDR3 coding sequence is TGTGCCAGTAGTAAGGGACAGGGTTTCCCCCGGGATCAGCCCCAGCATTTT.